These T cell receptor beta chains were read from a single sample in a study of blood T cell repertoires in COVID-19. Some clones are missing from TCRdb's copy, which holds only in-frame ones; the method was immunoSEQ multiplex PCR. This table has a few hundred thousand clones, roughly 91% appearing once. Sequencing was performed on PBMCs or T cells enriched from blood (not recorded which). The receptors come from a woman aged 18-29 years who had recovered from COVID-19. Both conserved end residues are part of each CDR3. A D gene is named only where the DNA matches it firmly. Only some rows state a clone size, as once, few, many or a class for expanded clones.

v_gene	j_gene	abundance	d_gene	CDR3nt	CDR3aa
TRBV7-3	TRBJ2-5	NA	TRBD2	TGTGCCAGCAGCAACGGGACTAGCGGGGGGCCCGAAGAGACCCAGTACTTC	CASSNGTSGGPEETQYF
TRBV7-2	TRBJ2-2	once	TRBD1	TGTGCCAGCGGAACAAAAACAGGGGGGAGGTTCACCGGGGAGCTGTTTTTT	CASGTKTGGRFTGELFF
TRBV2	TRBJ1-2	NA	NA	TGTGCCAGCAGTGTGACGGTGCTGACGGGGGAAAACTATGGCTACACCTTC	CASSVTVLTGENYGYTF
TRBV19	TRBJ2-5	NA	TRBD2	TGTGCCAGTAGTATAGGCCCCGGGGGGGAGACCCAGTACTTC	CASSIGPGGETQYF
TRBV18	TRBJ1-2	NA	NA	TGTGCCAGCTCACCATGGCAGGCCTCTCCCCATGGCTACACCTTC	CASSPWQASPHGYTF
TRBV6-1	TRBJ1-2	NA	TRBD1	TGTGCCAGCAGTGGCTACCTCGGACAGGGGGCGAATGGCTACACCTTC	CASSGYLGQGANGYTF
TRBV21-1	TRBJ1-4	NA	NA	TGTGCCAGCAGCAAAGGACTACGATGGCCCAATGAAAAACTGTTTTTT	CASSKGLRWPNEKLFF
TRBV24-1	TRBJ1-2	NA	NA	TGTGCCACCAGTTTCGGGATTAACTATGGCTACACCTTC	CATSFGINYGYTF
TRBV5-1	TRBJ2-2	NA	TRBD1	TGCGCCAGCAGCTCGGGACAGGCTAACACCGGGGAGCTGTTTTTT	CASSSGQANTGELFF
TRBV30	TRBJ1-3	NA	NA	TGTGCCTGGGCCTCGACAGAGAGGGGGACCTTATCTGGAAACACCATATATTTT	CAWASTERGTLSGNTIYF
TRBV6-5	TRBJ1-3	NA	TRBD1	TGTGCCAGCAGCTCATCCGGGACAGGTGGAAACACCATATATTTT	CASSSSGTGGNTIYF
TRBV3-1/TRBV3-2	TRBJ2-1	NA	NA	TGTGCCAGCAGCCCCCCCGCCGGTAATGAGCAGTTCTTC	CASSPPAGNEQFF
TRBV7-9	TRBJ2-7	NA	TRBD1	TGTGCCAGCAGCTTACGGACAGGAACGGAGCAGTACTTC	CASSLRTGTEQYF
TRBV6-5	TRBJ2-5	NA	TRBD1	TGTGCCAGCAGCCTGACAGGGGGCGAGGTGACCCAGTACTTC	CASSLTGGEVTQYF
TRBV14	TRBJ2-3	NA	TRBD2	TGTGCCAGCAGCCGCCCTGGGGGGGTCAGTGGAGATACGCAGTATTTT	CASSRPGGVSGDTQYF
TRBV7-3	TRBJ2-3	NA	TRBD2	TGTGCCAGCAGCTTGGGGCGCGGGGGGGCCTCAGATACGCAGTATTTT	CASSLGRGGASDTQYF
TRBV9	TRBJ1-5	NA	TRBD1	TGTGCCAGCAGCGTAATCCGGGACAGGGTAAACTTGGTTCAGCCCCAGCATTTT	CASSVIRDRVNLVQPQHF
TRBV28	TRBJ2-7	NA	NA	TGTGCCAGCATGGTACAGAAGAGCTCCTACGAGCAGTACTTC	CASMVQKSSYEQYF
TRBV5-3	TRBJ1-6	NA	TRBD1	TGTGCCAGAAGGGCCGGGACAGGGGGCTTCTATAATTCACCCCTCCACTTT	CARRAGTGGFYNSPLHF
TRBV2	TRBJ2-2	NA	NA	TGTGCCAGCAGTGAGTGGGCCACCGGGGAGCTGTTTTTT	CASSEWATGELFF
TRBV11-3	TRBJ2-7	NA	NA	TGTGCCAGCAGCTTAGTGGACAACAGCGAGCAGTACTTC	CASSLVDNSEQYF
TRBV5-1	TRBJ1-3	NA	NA	TGCGCCAGCAGCTTGGAGGCAGGGGCCTACTCTGGAAACACCATATATTTT	CASSLEAGAYSGNTIYF
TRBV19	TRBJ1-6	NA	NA	TGTGCCAGTAGTATAGGGACTAGGCATAATTCACCCCTCCACTTT	CASSIGTRHNSPLHF
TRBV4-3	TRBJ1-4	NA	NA	TGCGCCAGCAGCCAAGAGGGAAGAGGGAGTGAAAAACTGTTTTTT	CASSQEGRGSEKLFF
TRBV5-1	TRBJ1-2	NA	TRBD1	TGCGCCAGCAGCCCCTGGGACAGTGGATTATCAGGAGGCTACACCTTC	CASSPWDSGLSGGYTF
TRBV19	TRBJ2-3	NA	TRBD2	TGTGCCAGTAGGCCCCAGCGGGGTAACACAGATACGCAGTATTTT	CASRPQRGNTDTQYF
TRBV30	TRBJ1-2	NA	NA	TGTGCCTGGAGTCGTCCAGGGTTGAGCTATGGCTACACCTTC	CAWSRPGLSYGYTF
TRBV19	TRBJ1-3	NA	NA	TGTGCCAGTAGTATGTCCAGTACAGGCATCTCTGGAAACACCATATATTTT	CASSMSSTGISGNTIYF
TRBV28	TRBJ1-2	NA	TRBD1	TGTGCCAGCATAAGAGCAGGGGGCGCGGAATATGGCTACACCTTC	CASIRAGGAEYGYTF
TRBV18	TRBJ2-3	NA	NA	TGTGCCAGCTGTGGGTCGGGTACAGATACGCAGTATTTT	CASCGSGTDTQYF
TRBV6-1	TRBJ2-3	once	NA	TGTGCCAGCAGTGAAGGGCGAGGTAGAGGGATCACAGATACGCAGTATTTT	CASSEGRGRGITDTQYF
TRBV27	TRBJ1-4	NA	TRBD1	TGTGCCAGCAGAGGTAGGGGGCTAACTAATGAAAAACTGTTTTTT	CASRGRGLTNEKLFF
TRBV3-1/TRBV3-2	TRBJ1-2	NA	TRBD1	TGTGCCAGCAGCCCCCGACAGGGGGGTGGCTACACCTTC	CASSPRQGGGYTF
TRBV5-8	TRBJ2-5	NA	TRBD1	TGTGCCAGCAGCTTGCCCATGGACAGGTTCGAGGAGACCCAGTACTTC	CASSLPMDRFEETQYF
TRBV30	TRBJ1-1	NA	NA	TGTGCCTGGAGTGGGGGGGATTTTGGTGAAGCTTTCTTT	CAWSGGDFGEAFF
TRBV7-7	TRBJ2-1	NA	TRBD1	TGTGCTAGCAGCCTAAGTGCAGACAGGGTTTCCTACAATGAGCAGTTCTTC	CASSLSADRVSYNEQFF
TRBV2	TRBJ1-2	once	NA	TGTGCCAGCAGGAACACAGGGTCTAACTATGGCTACACCTTC	CASRNTGSNYGYTF
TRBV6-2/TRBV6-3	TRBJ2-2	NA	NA	TGTGCCAGCAGTCTCAGTCCAGAGGGGGCCGGGGAGCTGTTTTTT	CASSLSPEGAGELFF
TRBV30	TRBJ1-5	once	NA	TGTGCCTGGAGTGCCAATAGCAATCAGCCCCAGCATTTT	CAWSANSNQPQHF
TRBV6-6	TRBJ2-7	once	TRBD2	TGTGCCAGCAGCTGGGGGGGCTCCTACGAGCAGTACTTC	CASSWGGSYEQYF